Below, 7 T cell receptor beta chains from the same sample are listed, as sequenced in a study of T cell changes during pregnancy in multiple sclerosis. This table comes from immunoSEQ multiplex PCR, and its TCRdb copy is limited to in-frame clones, with some not included. The sample shows over 60,000 clones, roughly 87% of them seen only once. The material was peripheral blood, obtained in the first trimester of pregnancy. Receptors originate from a female donor with multiple sclerosis, enrolled in a pregnancy study.

V is TRBV7-8 and J is TRBJ1-5, with D perhaps matching TRBD1 (6 bases). This CDR3 is built from 15 residues. The germline V gene encodes CDR1 SGHVS and CDR2 FQNEAQ. The V end lost 5 bases, the J end lost 6 bases, and 17 bases lay between the germline ends. Written as DNA, the CDR3 is TGTGCCAGCAGCCTGACAACGGGGGGCCCTCAGCCCCAGCATTTT. This translates into CASSLTTGGPQPQHF.

The chain is built from TRBV6-5 and TRBJ2-2; possible D gene TRBD1, 6 bases. Germline assignment: CDR1 MNHEY and CDR2 SVGAGI. V lost 6 bases and J 4 bases, leaving 9 bases between the germline ends. The CDR3 extends over 13 amino acids. CDR3 amino acids: CASRPGVTGELFF. The CDR3 DNA sequence: TGTGCCAGCAGACCAGGGGTCACCGGGGAGCTGTTTTTT.

The V call is TRBV19, the J call TRBJ2-1; the match to TRBD2 covers 7 bases. The V gene's germline CDR1 is LNHDA and CDR2 SQIVND (reference sequence). The trim removed 2 bases at V and 3 bases at J, leaving 4 bases unmatched. This CDR3 spans 15 amino acids. CDR3 sequence reads: CASSISLADYNEQFF. CDR3 in DNA: TGTGCCAGTAGTATAAGCCTAGCGGACTACAATGAGCAGTTCTTC.

The rearrangement links TRBV9 to TRBJ2-2; 7 nucleotides agree with TRBD1. With 0 bases clipped from V and 1 base from J, the junction kept 0 bases outside the gene matches. The V gene's germline CDR1 is SGDLS and CDR2 YYNGEE. This CDR3 has 15 amino acids. CDR3 sequence reads: CASSVGDRNTGELFF. The CDR3 nucleotides are TGTGCCAGCAGCGTAGGGGACAGGAACACCGGGGAGCTGTTTTTT.

The genes are TRBV5-4 and TRBJ2-7, with D perhaps TRBD2 (6 bases). V shed 0 bases and J shed 4 bases, with 14 bases lying between them. The CDR3 spans 15 residues. Germline CDR1 SGHNT, CDR2 YYREEE (reference sequence). CDR3 coding DNA: TGTGCCAGCAGCTTGGCTGGGGGGAGGTTATACGAGCAGTACTTC. Translated, it gives CASSLAGGRLYEQYF.

The genes are TRBV29-1 and TRBJ2-3, with D possibly TRBD1 on 6 matching bases. Trimming removed 7 bases at V and 2 bases at J, with 10 bases between. Looked up from germline, CDR1 is SQVTM and CDR2 is ANQGSEA. This CDR3 spans 12 amino acids. This CDR3 reads CSADRDTDTQYF. The CDR3 DNA is TGCAGCGCGGACAGAGACACAGATACGCAGTATTTT.

The chain is built from TRBV5-6 and TRBJ2-3; 15 bases fit TRBD2. Trimming at V came to 4 bases and at J to 2 bases, leaving 5 bases not matched to a gene. This CDR3 has 17 residues. CDR1 and CDR2 (germline): SGHDT, YYEEEE. The CDR3 region is CASSPGLAGGPTDTQYF. CDR3 DNA sequence: TGTGCCAGCAGCCCCGGACTAGCGGGGGGGCCCACAGATACGCAGTATTTT.